This entry describes one T cell receptor beta chain. Its target is unknown. The sample is drawn from a study of lymphopenia after photon versus proton radiotherapy. Findings of the study overall: Proton therapy kept repertoires fairly stable, unlike photons, which gained effector/memory cells. Post-nadir diversity loss with photons came from oligoclonal expansion, particularly CD8+ Temra cells.

The germline V gene has CDR1 SGHTA and CDR2 FQGNSA. The CDR3 is 13 amino acids. Trimming removed 5 bases at V and 4 bases at J, with 11 bases between. The assay was immunoSEQ multiplex PCR, and TCRdb's table has in-frame clones only and misses some. The sample yields 60,000 or so clones, roughly 90% seen once. This sequence joins TRBV7-2 and TRBJ1-2; TRBD1 might be the D (6 bases). The origin of this receptor is a man of 80 years or more with esophageal cancer. The source material was peripheral blood, sampled from a patient treated with proton-based radiotherapy. The DNA for the CDR3 is TGTGCCAGCAGCACAGGGTCTGCCTATGGCTACACCTTC. Its translation: CASSTGSAYGYTF.